This is a list of T cell receptor beta chains from one sample in a study of blood T cell repertoires in COVID-19. Method: immunoSEQ multiplex PCR; TCRdb's copy keeps in-frame clones and lacks some. The sample records 150,000 or so clones, about 90% being singletons. The specimen sequenced was peripheral blood. All receptors derive from a man between 45 and 60 years old with acute or convalescent COVID-19. The CDR3 runs from the conserved cysteine through the conserved F or W. The D gene is left open where the match is weak. Part of the rows lack a size; the others show once, few, many or a class for expanded clones.

j_call clone_size v_call d_call cdr3_aa cdr3_nt
TRBJ2-5 . TRBV11-2 TRBD1 CASSSIRTGLETQYF TGTGCCAGCAGCTCTATTAGGACAGGACTAGAGACCCAGTACTTC
TRBJ2-5 . TRBV5-1 TRBD2 CASSFRPSGEETQYF TGCGCCAGCAGCTTCAGGCCTAGCGGGGAGGAGACCCAGTACTTC
TRBJ2-1 once TRBV5-4 TRBD2 CASSLQTGGNWNEQFF TGTGCCAGCAGCCTCCAGACGGGGGGGAATTGGAATGAGCAGTTCTTC
TRBJ1-2 . TRBV4-2 . CASSQEFRGFGYGYTF TGTGCCAGCAGCCAAGAATTTCGGGGGTTCGGCTATGGCTACACCTTC
TRBJ2-1 . TRBV19 . CASSVRRGRNEQFF TGTGCCAGTAGTGTCCGGAGAGGGCGCAATGAGCAGTTCTTC
TRBJ1-1 . TRBV9 . CASSVDSGVGTEAFF TGTGCCAGCAGCGTAGATTCAGGGGTAGGCACTGAAGCTTTCTTT
TRBJ1-2 once TRBV27 . CASSLNPNILTGYGYTF TGTGCCAGCAGTTTAAATCCGAATATATTAACCGGCTATGGCTACACCTTC
TRBJ1-1 . TRBV27 . CASSRSQTYNTEAFF TGTGCCAGCAGTCGCTCCCAGACATACAACACTGAAGCTTTCTTT
TRBJ2-5 . TRBV21-1 . CASSHDYLQQETQYF TGTGCCAGCAGCCATGACTATCTCCAACAAGAGACCCAGTACTTC
TRBJ2-7 . TRBV20-1 . CSASLAGTYEQYF TGCAGTGCTAGTTTGGCGGGTACCTACGAGCAGTACTTC
TRBJ2-7 . TRBV6-5 . CASVRGPGDEQYF TGTGCCAGCGTAAGGGGTCCTGGGGACGAGCAGTACTTC